The 8 T cell receptor beta chains in this list originate from one sample, sequenced in a study of cytomegalovirus exposure and HLA in healthy donors. The PCR had 60 Vbeta and 13 Jbeta primers. Assay: immunoSEQ multiplex PCR; the TCRdb copy retains only in-frame clones and omits some. The table shows about 200,000 clones, with roughly 80% occurring only once. Sequencing was performed on PBMCs. Receptors originate from a woman under 40 in good health and CMV-seropositive.

This sequence joins TRBV7-9 and TRBJ2-3, with 10 nucleotides matching TRBD1. Losses at the gene ends were 4 bases for V and 5 bases for J; bases not matched to a gene: 9. The CDR3 is 16 amino acids. In germline, CDR1 is SEHNR, CDR2 FQNEAQ (reference sequence). The CDR3 loop is CASSSRQGARKDTQYF. CDR3 bases: TGTGCCAGCAGCTCTAGACAGGGGGCGCGTAAAGATACGCAGTATTTT.

This chain links TRBV2 with TRBJ1-5, with D maybe TRBD1 (5 bases). V lost 0 bases and J lost 5, with 14 bases in between. The CDR3 spans 16 residues. Germline CDR1 and CDR2: SNHLY and FYNNEI. CDR3 sequence: CASSEALGGLDQPQHF. The CDR3 DNA reads as TGTGCCAGCAGTGAAGCGCTTGGGGGGTTGGATCAGCCCCAGCATTTT.

The V gene is TRBV4-3, the J gene TRBJ1-4, with a possible D match to TRBD1 (6 bases). V was cut by 0 bases and J by 7 bases, with 24 bases left in between. The germline CDR1 and CDR2 sequences are LGHNA and YSLEER. There are 19 residues in the CDR3. The CDR3 protein is CASSQDKEQGGHRGEKLFF. CDR3 nucleotides: TGCGCCAGCAGCCAAGATAAGGAACAGGGTGGGCATCGTGGTGAAAAACTGTTTTTT.

This clone was seen only once. The V gene is TRBV4-2, the J gene TRBJ2-5, with 7 bases matching TRBD2. The CDR3 runs 15 residues. With 3 bases clipped from V and 4 bases from J, the junction kept 8 bases outside the gene matches. The germline V gene has CDR1 LGHNA and CDR2 YNFKEQ. CDR3 bases: TGTGCCAGCAGCCATAGGAGGGAGGGCCCAGAGACCCAGTACTTC. This sequence encodes CASSHRREGPETQYF.

This chain connects TRBV10-3 to TRBJ2-3; 8 positions match TRBD2. This CDR3 contains 15 residues. With V trimmed by 5 bases and J by 2 bases, 6 bases remained unmatched. Per the germline V gene, CDR1 is ENHRY and CDR2 is SYGVKD. The CDR3 DNA is TGTGCCATCAGTTCCTTAGCGGGGTCCACAGATACGCAGTATTTT. This encodes CAISSLAGSTDTQYF.

The V gene is TRBV19, the J gene TRBJ2-3, with 8 bases that match TRBD1. The CDR3 is 16 amino acids. Trimming took 5 bases from V and 4 from J; bases not matched to a gene: 11. CDR1 is LNHDA, CDR2 SQIVND, per germline (reference sequence). The DNA of the CDR3 is TGTGCCAGTAGTGCCCGACAGGGGCGCGGATCAGATACGCAGTATTTT. It translates to CASSARQGRGSDTQYF.

The chain links TRBV6-4 to TRBJ2-2, with D perhaps TRBD1 (6 bases). V gave up 3 bases and J gave up 6 bases, with 8 bases separating them. This CDR3 comprises 13 residues. Germline assignment: CDR1 MRHNA and CDR2 SNTAGT. For the CDR3, the DNA is TGTGCCAGCAGTGAACAGGGTTCCGGGGAGCTGTTTTTT. It is translated as CASSEQGSGELFF.

This chain joins TRBV10-3 and TRBJ2-2; 7 nucleotides agree with TRBD2. This CDR3 contains 13 residues. The V segment lost 10 bases and the J segment 3 bases; nucleotides outside the gene matches: 5. Germline-derived CDR1 and CDR2 are ENHRY and SYGVKD. The CDR3 coding sequence is TGTGCCACCCACGGGGGGTACACCGGGGAGCTGTTTTTT. Amino acid sequence: CATHGGYTGELFF.